Included here is one TCR beta chain sequence, with context. Trimming removed 2 bases at V and 5 bases at J, with 6 bases between. Germline CDR1 is ENHRY and CDR2 is SYGVKD. The CDR3 sequence is 13 residues long. This entry is derived from a study of T cell responses to AZD1222 COVID-19 vaccine. Generated by immunoSEQ multiplex PCR, the TCRdb table keeps only in-frame clones and is missing some. The sample has roughly 100,000 clones; about 90% are singletons. The chain carries TRBV10-3 and TRBJ1-4; D ambiguous. Sequenced material: peripheral blood, taken on day 0 of AZD1222 vaccination. This clonotype originated in an adult in good health. CDR3 loop: CAISEAANEKLFF. The DNA of the CDR3 is TGTGCCATCAGTGAGGCAGCAAATGAAAAACTGTTTTTT.